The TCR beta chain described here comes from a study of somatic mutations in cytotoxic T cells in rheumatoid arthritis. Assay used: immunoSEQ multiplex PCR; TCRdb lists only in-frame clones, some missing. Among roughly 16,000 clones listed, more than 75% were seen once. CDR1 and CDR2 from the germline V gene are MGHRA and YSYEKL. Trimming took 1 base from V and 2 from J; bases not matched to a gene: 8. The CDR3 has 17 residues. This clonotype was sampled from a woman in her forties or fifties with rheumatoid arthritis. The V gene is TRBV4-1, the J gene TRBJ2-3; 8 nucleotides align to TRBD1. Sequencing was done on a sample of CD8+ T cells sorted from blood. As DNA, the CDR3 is TGCGCCAGCAGCCAAGCCCCAGACAGGGGAGACACAGATACGCAGTATTTT. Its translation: CASSQAPDRGDTDTQYF.